The sequence of this T cell receptor (beta chain) was determined in a study of OX40 agonist ivuxolimab in advanced cancers. The overall study: Three patients, one with hepatocellular carcinoma and two with cutaneous melanoma, responded partially.

Concerning this clone: Its matching antigen is unknown.

Clones were sequenced by immunoSEQ multiplex PCR, and TCRdb holds only the in-frame ones, with some missing. The sample yields roughly 10,000 clones, 77% seen once. CDR1 is LNHDA, CDR2 SQIVND, per germline (reference sequence). The CDR3 covers 12 residues. V was clipped by 5 bases and J by 5 bases, with 8 bases between them. Notes on the study in general: Partial responders at 0.1-3.0 mg/kg showed near-lowest clonal expansion.

The sequence derives from an adult with an advanced solid tumor such as melanoma, head and neck, liver or kidney cancer. The chain uses TRBV19 and TRBJ2-3; D might be TRBD2 (5 bases). This specimen was CD4+ or CD8+ T cells sorted from blood, taken in a trial of the OX40 agonist ivuxolimab. The CDR3 reads CASSLGLDTQYF. CDR3 coding DNA: TGTGCCAGTAGTCTAGGACTAGATACGCAGTATTTT.